Listed below are T cell receptor beta chains from one sample, sequenced in a study of CD8+CD57+ T cells in acquired aplastic anemia. TCRdb called the reads again in MiXCR, with one record for every CDR3 protein. The sample lists 450,000 to 600,000 distinct CDR3 sequences; around a third were seen once. The sequenced sample consisted of sorted CD4+, CD8+, or CD8+CD57+ T cells (not recorded which) from PBMCs. Receptors originate from a human donor with aplastic anemia. Both conserved end residues are part of each CDR3. D genes are given only for firm matches. For some rows the clone size is stated as once, few or many, or as a class when expanded; others skip it.

j_call	clone_size	d_call	v_call	cdr3_length	cdr3_nt	cdr3_aa
TRBJ2-2	few	TRBD1	TRBV4-3	15	TGCGCCAGCAGCCTAGACAGGGGAATGACCGGGGAGCTGTTTTTT	CASSLDRGMTGELFF
TRBJ1-2	.	.	TRBV14	14	TGTGCCAGCAGCTCGGGTTCAGGGGACTATGGCTACACCTTC	CASSSGSGDYGYTF
TRBJ2-3	.	TRBD2	TRBV9	16	TGTGCCAGCAGCGTAGTTGCGGGGGGGCCCACAGATACGCAGTATTTT	CASSVVAGGPTDTQYF
TRBJ1-1	few	TRBD1	TRBV2	13	TGTGCCAGCAGGCTTCAGGGGGAATTGGAAGCTTTCTTT	CASRLQGELEAFF
TRBJ2-5	.	.	TRBV6-5	14	TGTGCCAGCAGTTACTCCACTTTACAGGGAGCCCAGTACTTC	CASSYSTLQGAQYF
TRBJ2-3	few	TRBD2	TRBV11-1	20	TGTGCCAGCAGCTTATGGCGGGGTAGCGGGGGGTTATGGGACACAGATACGCAGTATTTT	CASSLWRGSGGLWDTDTQYF
TRBJ2-2	.	TRBD1	TRBV25-1	18	TGTGCCAGCCCACTACTCTCCTATCAGGGGGAGAACACCGGGGAGCTGTTTTTT	CASPLLSYQGENTGELFF
TRBJ1-5	few	.	TRBV24-1	13	TGTGCCACCCACATGGCGGGGAAACAGCCCCAGCATTTT	CATHMAGKQPQHF
TRBJ1-1	many	.	TRBV10-3	14	TGTGCCATCACTACCACCGGACCGAGCACTGAAGCTTTCTTT	CAITTTGPSTEAFF
TRBJ1-2	many	.	TRBV12-3/TRBV12-4	13	TGTGCCAGCAGTCCTCTGACACACTATGGCTACACCTTC	CASSPLTHYGYTF
TRBJ2-3	.	.	TRBV11-1	15	TGTGCCAGCACCCTCTGGGCGGACGCCGGAGATACGCAGTATTTT	CASTLWADAGDTQYF
TRBJ2-2	.	.	TRBV5-4	14	TGTGCCAGCAACCCCACTGGGGGTATCGGGGAGCTGTTTTTT	CASNPTGGIGELFF
TRBJ2-5	.	.	TRBV4-1	14	TGCGCCAGCAGCCAAGATGGGCAGGTTGAGACCCAGTACTTC	CASSQDGQVETQYF
TRBJ1-4	once	.	TRBV10-2	17	TGCGCCAGCAGCCAAGGTGCCAGGTGGGAGGCTAATGAAAAACTATTTTTT	CASSQGARWEANEKLFF
TRBJ2-7	.	TRBD2	TRBV10-1	14	TGCGCCATCGGGCCGGCTAGCGGCTCCTACGAGCAGTACTTC	CAIGPASGSYEQYF
TRBJ1-2	.	TRBD1	TRBV6-5	16	TGTGCCAGCAGTTACTCCTTGGACAGGTTAGGAGTCGGCTACACCTTC	CASSYSLDRLGVGYTF
TRBJ2-7	many	.	TRBV10-3	14	TGTGCCATCAGTGATGGGGGGACCTCCTACGAGCAGTACTTC	CAISDGGTSYEQYF
TRBJ1-1	.	TRBD1	TRBV19	14	TGTGCCAGTAGGAAGGGACAGTCGAACACTGAAGCTTTCTTT	CASRKGQSNTEAFF
TRBJ2-3	.	.	TRBV4-3	14	TGCGCCAGCAGCCGCAACGGGCCAGCCGATACGCAGTATTTT	CASSRNGPADTQYF
TRBJ2-7	few	.	TRBV12-3/TRBV12-4	15	TGTGCCAGCAGTTTCTACGTCCCATCGGTCGACGAGCAGTACTTC	CASSFYVPSVDEQYF
TRBJ2-3	.	.	TRBV20-1	14	TGCAGTGCCCTTGCGCAGCTTTACACAGATACGCAGTATTTT	CSALAQLYTDTQYF
TRBJ2-2	.	TRBD2	TRBV5-1	18	TGCGCCGGCAGCCTAGGGACTAGCGGGGGAGTGAACACCGGGGAGCTGTTTTTT	CAGSLGTSGGVNTGELFF
TRBJ2-1	few	.	TRBV9	16	TGTGCCAGCAGCGTAGAAGGCGTGAGCTCCTACAATGAGCAGTTCTTC	CASSVEGVSSYNEQFF
TRBJ2-7	.	TRBD2	TRBV10-3	11	TGTGCCATCAGTGAGTCGGGGGGAGGGCACTTC	CAISESGGGHF
TRBJ1-6	.	.	TRBV10-3	14	TGTGCCAGCAGTGTACAGGATATGGGGTCACCCCTCCACTTT	CASSVQDMGSPLHF
TRBJ2-2	.	.	TRBV7-2	15	TGTGCCAGCAGTGGACAGCGCACGAACACCGGGGAGCTGTTTTTT	CASSGQRTNTGELFF
TRBJ2-1	.	TRBD1	TRBV5-1	15	TGCGCCAGCAGCCCCCTAGGACAGGGGTCGGGTGAGCAGTTCTTC	CASSPLGQGSGEQFF
TRBJ2-7	once	.	TRBV10-3	12	TGTGCCATCAGTGAGTCGAATGCCGAGCAGTACTTC	CAISESNAEQYF
TRBJ1-5	.	.	TRBV30	15	TGTGCCTGGAACCGGGACACTTCTCGAGATCAGCCCCAGCATTTT	CAWNRDTSRDQPQHF
TRBJ2-3	.	.	TRBV5-4	14	TGTGCCAGCAGCTTGGTCGGGTTCGCAGATACGCAGTATTTT	CASSLVGFADTQYF
TRBJ2-3	many	.	TRBV15	14	TGTGCCACCAGCAGAGATCCCTTAATCGATACGCAGTATTTT	CATSRDPLIDTQYF
TRBJ1-1	.	.	TRBV10-3	13	TGTGCCATCGCCGACAGGAGGAACACTGAAGCTTTCTTT	CAIADRRNTEAFF
TRBJ1-2	many	.	TRBV7-9	12	TGTGCCAGCAGCTTCCGGGACGGAGGCTACACCTTC	CASSFRDGGYTF
TRBJ2-7	.	TRBD2	TRBV4-1	15	TGTGCCAGCAGGGAGCCCGGGACTAGTGTACACGAGCAGTACTTC	CASREPGTSVHEQYF
TRBJ1-6	many	.	TRBV5-6	14	TGTGCCAGCAGCTTGTTTGGGGGGCCTTCACCCCTCCACTTT	CASSLFGGPSPLHF
TRBJ1-2	.	.	TRBV25-1	14	TGTGCCAGCTCACCCGGCCAGGCCGACCGCGGCTACACCTTC	CASSPGQADRGYTF
TRBJ1-2	few	.	TRBV27	15	TGTGCCAGCAACCTTGGGCGGGGACCTAACTATGGCTACACCTTC	CASNLGRGPNYGYTF
TRBJ1-2	many	TRBD1	TRBV19	15	TGTGCCAGTAGTATGGGCTACGGGACAGCCTATGGCTACACCTTC	CASSMGYGTAYGYTF
TRBJ1-5	many	TRBD1	TRBV24-1	15	TGTGCCACCAGTGACAGAACAGGGGCCCATCAGCCCCAGCATTTT	CATSDRTGAHQPQHF
TRBJ1-1	.	.	TRBV10-1	11	TGCGCCAGCAGTGACCTCAATGGAGCTTTCTTT	CASSDLNGAFF
TRBJ1-5	many	.	TRBV20-1	12	TGCAGTGCCTCCCAGATGAATCAGCCCCAGCATTTT	CSASQMNQPQHF
TRBJ1-3	many	.	TRBV15	18	TGTGCCACCAGCAGACCCGGCGGGGGGACGAGCTCTGGAAACACCATATATTTT	CATSRPGGGTSSGNTIYF
TRBJ2-7	few	TRBD2	TRBV27	15	TGTGCCAGCAGACCTCACTCTCTAGCGGGGGGGGAGCAGTACTTC	CASRPHSLAGGEQYF
TRBJ1-1	.	TRBD1	TRBV20-1	15	TGCAGTGCAAACAGGGGGGATAGGGTTTACACTGAAGCTTTCTTT	CSANRGDRVYTEAFF
TRBJ2-3	.	.	TRBV20-1	14	TGCAGTGCTAGAGTAGGGGGAGTCACAGATACGCAGTATTTT	CSARVGGVTDTQYF
TRBJ2-1	many	.	TRBV10-3	17	TGTGCCATCAGTGGCTCTAGCGCGACGAGCTCCTACAATGAGCAGTTCTTC	CAISGSSATSSYNEQFF
TRBJ1-1	many	.	TRBV19	14	TGTGCCAGTAGTCCACATCAAAAGGGGACTGAAGCTTTCTTT	CASSPHQKGTEAFF
TRBJ2-2	.	.	TRBV15	16	TGTGCCACCAGCCGGTCATGGGTCGCGAACACCGGGGAGCTGTTTTTT	CATSRSWVANTGELFF
TRBJ2-2	.	TRBD2	TRBV7-2	14	TGTGCCAGCAGCTTAGAGTTGCTAGCGGGGGGGCTGTTTTTT	CASSLELLAGGLFF
TRBJ1-1	.	.	TRBV7-2	14	TGTGCCAGCAGCTTAGACAGGGATGACACTGAAGCTTTCTTT	CASSLDRDDTEAFF
TRBJ2-2	.	TRBD1	TRBV30	14	TGTGCCTGGGGAAGGGGGCTGGACACCGGGGAGCTGTTTTTT	CAWGRGLDTGELFF
TRBJ1-1	few	.	TRBV20-1	15	TGCAGTGCATTACCGGGACGGCTTATGAACACTGAAGCTTTCTTT	CSALPGRLMNTEAFF
TRBJ2-7	.	.	TRBV5-4	14	TGTGCCAGCAGAAAAGGGGGAGGGCCCTACGAGCAGTACTTC	CASRKGGGPYEQYF
TRBJ2-6	many	.	TRBV11-2	17	TGTGCCAGCAGCCCCCCGACAGGCAACTCTGGGGCCAACGTCCTGACTTTC	CASSPPTGNSGANVLTF
TRBJ2-7	few	.	TRBV4-3	13	TGCGCCAGCAGCCAAGTTCAAGGCTACGAGCAGTGCTTC	CASSQVQGYEQCF
TRBJ2-3	many	TRBD1	TRBV29-1	14	TGCAGCGTCTACGGGACAGGGCGTACAGATACGCAGTATTTT	CSVYGTGRTDTQYF
TRBJ2-1	once	.	TRBV2	13	TGTGCCAGCAGTGAAAGTTTGATCGGGGAGCTGTTCTTC	CASSESLIGELFF
TRBJ1-2	few	.	TRBV18	14	TGTGCCAGCTCACCAACCGCCGGGGCGTATGGCTACACCTTC	CASSPTAGAYGYTF
TRBJ2-5	many	TRBD2	TRBV2	15	TGTGCCAGCAGTGGTGGTTGGGGGGGTACGGAGACCCAGTACTTC	CASSGGWGGTETQYF